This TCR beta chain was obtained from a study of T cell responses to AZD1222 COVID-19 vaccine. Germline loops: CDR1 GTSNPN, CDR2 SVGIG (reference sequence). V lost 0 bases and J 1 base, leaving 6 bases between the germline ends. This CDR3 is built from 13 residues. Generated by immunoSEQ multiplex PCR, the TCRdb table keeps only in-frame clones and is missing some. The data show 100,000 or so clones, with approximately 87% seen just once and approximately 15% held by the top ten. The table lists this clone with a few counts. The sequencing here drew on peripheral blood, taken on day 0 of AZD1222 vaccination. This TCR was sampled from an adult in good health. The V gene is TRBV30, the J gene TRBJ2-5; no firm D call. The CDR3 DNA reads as TGTGCCTGGAGTGTGGTAGCCCAAGAGACCCAGTACTTC. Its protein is CAWSVVAQETQYF. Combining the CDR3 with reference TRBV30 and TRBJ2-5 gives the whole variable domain SQTIHQWPATLVQPVGSPLSLECTVEGTSNPNLYWYRQAAGRGLQLLFYSVGIGQISSEVPQNLSASRPQDRQFILSSKKLLLSDSGFYLCAWSVVAQETQYFGPGTRLLVL.